These T cell receptor beta chains were read from a single sample in a study of blood T cell repertoires in COVID-19. The protocol was immunoSEQ multiplex PCR, while the TCRdb copy is restricted to in-frame clones and leaves out a portion. The sample yields some 150,000 clones, around 87% seen once. The specimen was peripheral blood. These receptor sequences come from a man in his fifties with active COVID-19. CDR3s include the opening cysteine and the closing phenylalanine or tryptophan. D genes are given only for firm matches. Clone size appears in some rows only: once, few, many, or a class for an expanded clone.

CDR3 DNA: TGTGCTAGTGGTTTGGGGATGGGAGGCTCCTACGAGCAGTACTTC
CDR3 protein: CASGLGMGGSYEQYF
D gene: .
V gene: TRBV12-5
clone size: .
J gene: TRBJ2-7
CDR3 length: 15

CDR3 DNA: TGTGCCAGCTCACCGTCGGGGGGTTCCGGAAAACTGTTTTTT
CDR3 protein: CASSPSGGSGKLFF
D gene: .
V gene: TRBV18
clone size: .
J gene: TRBJ1-4
CDR3 length: 14

CDR3 DNA: TGTGCCAGCAGCTGGCCGGCCTCCCCGGGACACAGGGAACTGTCTGAAGCTTTCTTT
CDR3 protein: CASSWPASPGHRELSEAFF
D gene: .
V gene: TRBV5-8
clone size: .
J gene: TRBJ1-1
CDR3 length: 19

CDR3 DNA: TGCAGCGTTGAGCAGGGGGTCGGCACTGAAGCTTTCTTT
CDR3 protein: CSVEQGVGTEAFF
D gene: TRBD1
V gene: TRBV29-1
clone size: .
J gene: TRBJ1-1
CDR3 length: 13

CDR3 DNA: TGTGCCAGCACCGCCGGGCGGGAGCCCTACGAGCAGTACTTC
CDR3 protein: CASTAGREPYEQYF
D gene: TRBD2
V gene: TRBV9
clone size: .
J gene: TRBJ2-7
CDR3 length: 14

CDR3 DNA: TGTGCCAGCAGCGTAGGAGGGGAGGATCAGCCCCAGCATTTT
CDR3 protein: CASSVGGEDQPQHF
D gene: .
V gene: TRBV9
clone size: once
J gene: TRBJ1-5
CDR3 length: 14

CDR3 DNA: TGTGCCAGCAGCCAATTTGGACTGCCAGAGCAGTACTTC
CDR3 protein: CASSQFGLPEQYF
D gene: .
V gene: TRBV4-2
clone size: .
J gene: TRBJ2-7
CDR3 length: 13

CDR3 DNA: TGTGCCAGCAGCCAAGCGGCAGGGGGCATCTATGGCTACACCTTC
CDR3 protein: CASSQAAGGIYGYTF
D gene: TRBD1
V gene: TRBV14
clone size: .
J gene: TRBJ1-2
CDR3 length: 15

CDR3 DNA: TGCGCCAGCACCGGGGGGACAGGGACGAGCGGCGAGCAGTACTTC
CDR3 protein: CASTGGTGTSGEQYF
D gene: TRBD1
V gene: TRBV5-1
clone size: .
J gene: TRBJ2-7
CDR3 length: 15

CDR3 DNA: TGCGCCAGCCAGGGTTCTGGGGCCAACGTCCTGACTTTC
CDR3 protein: CASQGSGANVLTF
D gene: .
V gene: TRBV4-1
clone size: .
J gene: TRBJ2-6
CDR3 length: 13